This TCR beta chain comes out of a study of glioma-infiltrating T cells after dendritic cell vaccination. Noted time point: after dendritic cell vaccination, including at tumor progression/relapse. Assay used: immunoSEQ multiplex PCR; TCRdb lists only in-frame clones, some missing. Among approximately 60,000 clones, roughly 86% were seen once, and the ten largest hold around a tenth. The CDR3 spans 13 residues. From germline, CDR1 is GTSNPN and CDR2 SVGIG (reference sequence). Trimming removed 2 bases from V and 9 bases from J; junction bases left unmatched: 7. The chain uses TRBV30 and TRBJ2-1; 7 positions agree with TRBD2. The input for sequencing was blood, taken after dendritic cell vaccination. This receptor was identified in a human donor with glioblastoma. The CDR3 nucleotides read TGTGCCTGGAGTAGAGGACTAGTCGGTGAGCAGTTCTTC. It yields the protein CAWSRGLVGEQFF.